This T cell receptor (beta chain) appears in the sequencing data of a study of cytomegalovirus exposure and HLA in healthy donors. Study context: The same platform as the approximately 700 first-cohort repertoires was used for the 95 to 150 validation repertoires, a later analysis reported. Whole-study findings and limits: Specificity for CMV antigens was confirmed in vitro for three of the CMV-associated chains. The dataset shows that most TCR sequences were rare, while some public TCRs occurred in many donors.

Germline V gene data show CDR1 as SGHTA and CDR2 as FQGNSA. This CDR3 comprises 16 residues. Trimming cost V 1 base and J 2 bases; bases outside gene matches: 4. Note on this clone: What it binds is unknown.

Using immunoSEQ multiplex PCR, the repertoire was profiled, and TCRdb retains in-frame clones only, with some absent. The sample lists some 250,000 clones; 90% were seen once. The clonotype was recovered from a woman in her thirties in good health and CMV-seronegative. The sequenced sample was PBMCs. V gene TRBV7-2 combines with J gene TRBJ1-5, with 8 bases that match TRBD1. The CDR3 nucleotides are TGTGCCAGCAGCTTAGATGGGACAGGAGGCAATCAGCCCCAGCATTTT. This codes for CASSLDGTGGNQPQHF.